Presented here are 12 T cell receptor beta chains from one specimen sequenced in a study of siplizumab effects on memory and regulatory T cells (dated by TCRdb to the late 2010s). Library method: the immunoSEQ multiplex PCR assay. TCRdb carries this immuneACCESS record with in-frame sequences only. Its versions omit some clonotypes, under half of them owing to an unresolved V gene in the studies checked, with the rest unexplained. This sample gives nearly 85,000 clones in total; roughly 94% of them show up just once. The top ten clonotypes cover about a fifth of the sample. The sequencing input was CD8+ T cells sorted from blood. The receptors stem from a human donor in good health.

The rearrangement uses TRBV4-1 and TRBJ2-7; 9 nucleotides agree with TRBD2. This CDR3 is 16 amino acids long. Germline V gene data show CDR1 as MGHRA and CDR2 as YSYEKL. Losses at the gene ends were 0 bases for V and 2 bases for J; bases not matched to a gene: 5. CDR3 bases: TGCGCCAGCAGCCAAGATGGGCGGGAGGGCCCCTACGAGCAGTACTTC. This codes for CASSQDGREGPYEQYF.

The rearrangement uses TRBV6-1 and TRBJ1-1; 9 bases match TRBD1. Germline V gene data show CDR1 as MNHNS and CDR2 as SASEGT. This CDR3 contains 14 residues. Trimming cost V 6 bases and J 1 base; bases outside gene matches: 3. The CDR3 is CASSTGQGNTEAFF. The CDR3 bases are TGTGCCAGCAGCACGGGACAGGGGAACACTGAAGCTTTCTTT.

The genes are TRBV4-1 and TRBJ2-1; D unresolved. Between the trimmed V and J ends, which lost 3 bases and 8 bases, there was a span of 17 bases. This CDR3 is 15 amino acids long. The germline V gene has CDR1 MGHRA and CDR2 YSYEKL. The CDR3 nucleotides read TGCGCCAGCAGCCAGCTCACGACCGGTTGGGATGAGCAGTTCTTC. This translates into CASSQLTTGWDEQFF.

V is TRBV6-1 and J is TRBJ2-3, with TRBD1 matching 9 bases. The germline gives CDR1 MNHNS, CDR2 SASEGT. The junction had 7 bases not matched to a gene; V was cut back by 4 bases and J by 2 bases. The CDR3 loop spans 16 amino acids. CDR3 nucleotides: TGTGCCAGCAGTGCCCGGGACAGGGTCTACACAGATACGCAGTATTTT. It translates to CASSARDRVYTDTQYF.

J is TRBJ2-3 and V is TRBV19; the match to TRBD2 covers 8 bases. Germline lookup yields CDR1 LNHDA and CDR2 SQIVND (reference sequence). There are 17 residues in the CDR3. The J segment lost 2 bases and the V segment lost 9 bases, leaving 16 bases of the junction unmatched. The CDR3 loop is CASQLKAGLVFTDTQYF. The CDR3 region has the DNA TGTGCCAGCCAATTAAAGGCGGGACTAGTTTTCACAGATACGCAGTATTTT.

The rearrangement uses TRBV25-1 and TRBJ2-1; D gene ambiguous. CDR3 size: 12 residues. The germline CDR1 and CDR2 sequences are MGHDK and SYGVNS. V lost 0 bases and J 6 bases, leaving 3 bases between the germline ends. The CDR3 sequence is CASSEYFNEQFF. Here the CDR3 DNA reads TGTGCCAGCAGTGAATATTTCAATGAGCAGTTCTTC.

The V and J genes are TRBV9 and TRBJ2-3; D remains ambiguous. The CDR3 has 14 amino acids. V lost 0 bases and J 4 bases, leaving 9 bases between the germline ends. Germline CDR1 and CDR2: SGDLS and YYNGEE. CDR3 in DNA: TGTGCCAGCAGCGTAGCCTTTATCCCAGATACGCAGTATTTT. It specifies CASSVAFIPDTQYF.

This clone was observed a single time. The V gene is TRBV27, the J gene TRBJ2-3; the match to TRBD2 covers 8 bases. The CDR3 runs to 16 residues. Germline CDR1 MNHEY, CDR2 SMNVEV (reference sequence). Trimming at V came to 4 bases and at J to 0 bases, leaving 6 bases not matched to a gene. This CDR3 is CASSSIAGRSTDTQYF. The CDR3 bases are TGTGCCAGCAGTTCCATAGCGGGACGTAGCACAGATACGCAGTATTTT.

The rearrangement uses TRBV27 and TRBJ2-1, with TRBD2 matching 8 bases. The CDR3 has 13 amino acids. Per the germline V gene, CDR1 is MNHEY and CDR2 is SMNVEV (reference sequence). Germline trimming cut 9 bases from V and 8 bases from J; bases unmatched to any gene: 9. CDR3 protein: CASHGGASDEQFF. In DNA, the CDR3 is TGTGCCAGTCACGGGGGGGCATCCGATGAGCAGTTCTTC.

Concerning this clone itself: A read error may account for a junction end that differs from germline. The V gene is TRBV6-5, the J gene TRBJ2-2; tentatively, D is TRBD1 (6 bases). Germline CDR1 MNHEY, CDR2 SVGAGI. This CDR3 has 16 amino acids. The CDR3 loop is CASSYSGGRNAGELFF. CDR3 sequence (DNA): TGTGCCAGCAGTTACTCTGGGGGCCGGAACGCCGGGGAGCTGTTTTTT.

This chain connects TRBV4-1 to TRBJ1-1; D perhaps matches TRBD1 (6 bases). The CDR3 totals 14 residues. Germline values: CDR1 MGHRA, CDR2 YSYEKL. The V gene lost 4 bases and the J gene lost 5 bases, with 14 bases spanning the gap. DNA of the CDR3: TGCGCCAGCAGCCTTACAGGGTTGGAGACTGAAGCTTTCTTT. It translates to CASSLTGLETEAFF.

This clone was observed a single time. The rearrangement uses TRBV19 and TRBJ1-5; D is possibly TRBD1 (5 bases). Per germline, CDR1 LNHDA and CDR2 SQIVND (reference sequence). V shed 7 bases and J shed 0 bases, with 19 bases lying between them. This CDR3 region has 17 residues. In DNA, the CDR3 is TGTGCCAGTACCCTATCAGGGATCAGCTATAGCAATCAGCCCCAGCATTTT. It yields the protein CASTLSGISYSNQPQHF.